The present T cell receptor (beta chain) was sequenced within a study of immune evolution from preneoplasia to lung adenocarcinoma. General observations from the study: Later-stage lesions appeared to have more T cells, more diversity, less clonality. Top clone share appeared to fall from AAH through AIS, MIA, adenocarcinoma.

The method was immunoSEQ multiplex PCR; TCRdb's version includes in-frame clones alone and lacks a portion of them. This sample has 9,500 to 10,000 clones, with roughly 73% found just once. Germline V lookup: CDR1 SGHVS, CDR2 FQNEAQ. V dropped 0 bases and J dropped 6 bases, with 11 bases sitting between them. The CDR3 covers 14 residues. H&E slides confirmed each diagnosis, reviewed by two pathologists independently. This clone was seen just once. What it binds is not known. Source material: FFPE lung adenocarcinoma in situ tissue. This chain links TRBV7-8 with TRBJ1-1; D possibly corresponds to TRBD1 (6 bases). The clonotype comes from a person of 80 years or more with lung adenocarcinoma. CDR3 bases: TGTGCCAGCAGCTTAGCTAAACAGGGCGCTGAAGCTTTCTTT. Protein: CASSLAKQGAEAFF.